The T cell receptor (beta chain) described here comes from a study of blood T cell repertoires in COVID-19. Study-level information: Italy, Spain and the United States were the sources of the convalescent and acute COVID-19 samples.

The CDR3 consists of 14 residues. The V and J ends lost 4 bases and 6 bases respectively, with 15 bases between them. Per germline, CDR1 SGHVS and CDR2 FQNEAQ. Original methodology: Amplification from reference gene primers served as the basis for estimated nucleated cell counts. Method: immunoSEQ multiplex PCR; TCRdb's copy keeps in-frame clones and lacks some. The DNA was the basis for D and trimming; V, J and clone size are from that table. The table includes about 80,000 clones, 76% detected once. V usage is TRBV7-8 and J usage is TRBJ1-2; D gene ambiguous. Specimen: peripheral blood. The origin of this receptor is a man in his 70s with active or convalescent COVID-19. For the CDR3, the DNA is TGTGCCAGCAGCTCAATAACCGGGGATGATGGCTACACCTTC. It specifies CASSSITGDDGYTF. Together with reference TRBV7-8 and TRBJ1-2, the CDR3 gives the full variable domain: GAGVSQSPRYKVAKRGQDVALRCDPISGHVSLFWYQQALGQGPEFLTYFQNEAQLDKSGLPSDRFFAERPEGSVSTLKIQRTQQEDSAVYLCASSSITGDDGYTFGSGTRLTVV.